Listed below are T cell receptor beta chains from one sample, sequenced in a study of T cells after posttransplantation cyclophosphamide. Profiling relied on immunoSEQ multiplex PCR, and the TCRdb table lists in-frame clones only, not all of them. The repertoire consists of 5,000 to 5,500 clones, none detected only once. The input for sequencing was PBMCs, taken after allogeneic stem cell transplant with posttransplant cyclophosphamide. These TCRs come from a female patient aged 25-39 years who received an allogeneic stem cell transplant from an unrelated donor, was CMV-positive, and had acute and chronic GVHD. The graft donor may have given rise to some T cells. The CDR3 runs from the conserved cysteine through the conserved F or W. A D gene is named only where the DNA matches it firmly. Clone size is shown for a subset of rows, as once, few, many or a class of expanded clone.

d_gene: TRBD1; j_gene: TRBJ1-1; v_gene: TRBV14; abundance: many; CDR3aa: CASSPADRPLNTEAFF; CDR3nt: TGTGCCAGCAGCCCAGCGGACAGGCCATTGAACACTGAAGCTTTCTTT
d_gene: -; j_gene: TRBJ2-7; v_gene: TRBV30; abundance: many; CDR3aa: CAWSTQGLPYYEQYF; CDR3nt: TGTGCCTGGAGTACACAGGGTCTTCCCTACTACGAGCAGTACTTC
d_gene: TRBD1; j_gene: TRBJ2-4; v_gene: TRBV5-1; abundance: few; CDR3aa: CASSPGTGADIQYF; CDR3nt: TGCGCCAGCAGCCCCGGGACAGGGGCGGACATTCAGTACTTC
d_gene: TRBD1; j_gene: TRBJ1-2; v_gene: TRBV27; abundance: many; CDR3aa: CASSTGTGKGYTF; CDR3nt: TGTGCCAGCAGTACCGGGACAGGGAAAGGCTACACCTTC
d_gene: TRBD1; j_gene: TRBJ1-5; v_gene: TRBV15; abundance: many; CDR3aa: CATSFLDRVGQPQHF; CDR3nt: TGTGCCACCAGCTTCTTAGACAGGGTCGGACAGCCCCAGCATTTT
d_gene: TRBD1; j_gene: TRBJ2-7; v_gene: TRBV9; abundance: many; CDR3aa: CASSVDGTAFYEQYF; CDR3nt: TGTGCCAGCAGCGTAGATGGGACAGCTTTCTACGAGCAGTACTTC
d_gene: -; j_gene: TRBJ1-5; v_gene: TRBV4-3; abundance: many; CDR3aa: CASSQDKGAIGSNQPQHF; CDR3nt: TGCGCCAGCAGCCAAGATAAGGGAGCCATAGGTAGCAATCAGCCCCAGCATTTT
d_gene: TRBD2; j_gene: TRBJ2-1; v_gene: TRBV4-3; abundance: many; CDR3aa: CASSQERDYLNEQFF; CDR3nt: TGCGCCAGCAGCCAAGAACGGGACTACCTTAATGAGCAGTTCTTC
d_gene: -; j_gene: TRBJ2-3; v_gene: TRBV4-3; abundance: many; CDR3aa: CASSQEDRSRDPSTDTQYF; CDR3nt: TGCGCCAGCAGCCAAGAGGACCGGTCGCGGGACCCTAGCACAGATACGCAGTATTTT
d_gene: TRBD2; j_gene: TRBJ2-1; v_gene: TRBV7-3; abundance: many; CDR3aa: CASSLVIAGVNEQFF; CDR3nt: TGTGCCAGCAGCTTGGTAATAGCGGGAGTTAATGAGCAGTTCTTC
d_gene: -; j_gene: TRBJ2-3; v_gene: TRBV6-6; abundance: few; CDR3aa: CASSPQLGSTDTQYF; CDR3nt: TGTGCCAGCAGCCCCCAACTAGGTAGCACAGATACGCAGTATTTT
d_gene: TRBD1; j_gene: TRBJ1-2; v_gene: TRBV6-5; abundance: -; CDR3aa: CANSRQGASGYTF; CDR3nt: TGTGCCAACTCACGGCAGGGGGCAAGTGGCTACACCTTC
d_gene: -; j_gene: TRBJ2-2; v_gene: TRBV2; abundance: many; CDR3aa: CASSHFPGTGELFF; CDR3nt: TGTGCCAGCAGTCACTTTCCAGGTACCGGGGAGCTGTTTTTT
d_gene: TRBD1; j_gene: TRBJ2-3; v_gene: TRBV15; abundance: many; CDR3aa: CATSGGQGAADTQYF; CDR3nt: TGTGCCACCAGCGGAGGACAGGGGGCGGCAGATACGCAGTATTTT
d_gene: TRBD2; j_gene: TRBJ2-3; v_gene: TRBV6-6; abundance: few; CDR3aa: CASSSSGRPGDTQYF; CDR3nt: TGTGCCAGCAGTTCCAGCGGGAGGCCAGGAGATACGCAGTATTTT
d_gene: TRBD1; j_gene: TRBJ1-5; v_gene: TRBV6-6; abundance: many; CDR3aa: CASSIQGVLNQPQHF; CDR3nt: TGTGCCAGCAGTATTCAGGGGGTCCTCAATCAGCCCCAGCATTTT
d_gene: -; j_gene: TRBJ1-5; v_gene: TRBV19; abundance: many; CDR3aa: CASRRNREWALSNQPQHF; CDR3nt: TGTGCCAGTAGGAGAAACAGGGAATGGGCCCTGAGCAATCAGCCCCAGCATTTT
d_gene: -; j_gene: TRBJ1-5; v_gene: TRBV30; abundance: many; CDR3aa: CAWTTWGGNQPQHF; CDR3nt: TGTGCCTGGACCACCTGGGGGGGCAATCAGCCCCAGCATTTT
d_gene: TRBD2; j_gene: TRBJ2-5; v_gene: TRBV5-4; abundance: many; CDR3aa: CASSSFRGGAGETQYF; CDR3nt: TGTGCCAGCAGCTCCTTCCGGGGGGGGGCCGGAGAGACCCAGTACTTC
d_gene: TRBD1; j_gene: TRBJ2-2; v_gene: TRBV27; abundance: many; CDR3aa: CASSFDRAGELFF; CDR3nt: TGTGCCAGCAGTTTCGACAGGGCCGGGGAGCTGTTTTTT
d_gene: -; j_gene: TRBJ2-3; v_gene: TRBV19; abundance: many; CDR3aa: CASSPYSVDTDTQYF; CDR3nt: TGTGCCAGTAGTCCATATAGCGTGGACACAGATACGCAGTATTTT
d_gene: TRBD2; j_gene: TRBJ2-2; v_gene: TRBV7-6; abundance: many; CDR3aa: CASSLGAGGPGTGELFF; CDR3nt: TGTGCCAGCAGCTTAGGCGCGGGAGGGCCGGGAACCGGGGAGCTGTTTTTT
d_gene: -; j_gene: TRBJ1-1; v_gene: TRBV5-4; abundance: many; CDR3aa: CASSFAGYTEAFF; CDR3nt: TGTGCCAGCAGCTTTGCAGGGTACACTGAAGCTTTCTTT
d_gene: TRBD1; j_gene: TRBJ1-3; v_gene: TRBV18; abundance: many; CDR3aa: CASSQGQVRDTIYF; CDR3nt: TGTGCCAGCTCACAGGGACAGGTTCGGGACACCATATATTTT
d_gene: -; j_gene: TRBJ2-3; v_gene: TRBV5-1; abundance: many; CDR3aa: CASSFLAWGTDTQYF; CDR3nt: TGCGCCAGCAGCTTTCTAGCGTGGGGCACAGATACGCAGTATTTT
d_gene: TRBD1; j_gene: TRBJ1-1; v_gene: TRBV19; abundance: many; CDR3aa: CASSTLTGVNTEAFF; CDR3nt: TGTGCCAGTAGTACCCTGACAGGGGTGAACACTGAAGCTTTCTTT
d_gene: TRBD1; j_gene: TRBJ2-5; v_gene: TRBV6-6; abundance: many; CDR3aa: CASTRQGQETQYF; CDR3nt: TGTGCCAGCACCAGACAGGGTCAAGAGACCCAGTACTTC
d_gene: TRBD1; j_gene: TRBJ1-2; v_gene: TRBV5-1; abundance: medium-sized; CDR3aa: CASSPLTGGSNYGYTF; CDR3nt: TGCGCCAGCAGCCCCTTGACAGGGGGCAGTAACTATGGCTACACCTTC
d_gene: -; j_gene: TRBJ2-1; v_gene: TRBV6-5; abundance: many; CDR3aa: CASTPTGLNEQFF; CDR3nt: TGTGCCAGCACTCCTACAGGGTTAAATGAGCAGTTCTTC
d_gene: TRBD2; j_gene: TRBJ2-1; v_gene: TRBV19; abundance: many; CDR3aa: CASSIARLAGGDEQFF; CDR3nt: TGTGCCAGTAGTATAGCGAGACTAGCGGGAGGCGATGAGCAGTTCTTC
d_gene: TRBD2; j_gene: TRBJ2-1; v_gene: TRBV6-5; abundance: many; CDR3aa: CASSYTGGPVNEQFF; CDR3nt: TGTGCCAGCAGTTACACGGGAGGGCCGGTCAATGAGCAGTTCTTC
d_gene: -; j_gene: TRBJ1-5; v_gene: TRBV5-1; abundance: many; CDR3aa: CASSLEGGGGQPQHF; CDR3nt: TGCGCCAGCAGCTTGGAGGGTGGGGGCGGTCAGCCCCAGCATTTT